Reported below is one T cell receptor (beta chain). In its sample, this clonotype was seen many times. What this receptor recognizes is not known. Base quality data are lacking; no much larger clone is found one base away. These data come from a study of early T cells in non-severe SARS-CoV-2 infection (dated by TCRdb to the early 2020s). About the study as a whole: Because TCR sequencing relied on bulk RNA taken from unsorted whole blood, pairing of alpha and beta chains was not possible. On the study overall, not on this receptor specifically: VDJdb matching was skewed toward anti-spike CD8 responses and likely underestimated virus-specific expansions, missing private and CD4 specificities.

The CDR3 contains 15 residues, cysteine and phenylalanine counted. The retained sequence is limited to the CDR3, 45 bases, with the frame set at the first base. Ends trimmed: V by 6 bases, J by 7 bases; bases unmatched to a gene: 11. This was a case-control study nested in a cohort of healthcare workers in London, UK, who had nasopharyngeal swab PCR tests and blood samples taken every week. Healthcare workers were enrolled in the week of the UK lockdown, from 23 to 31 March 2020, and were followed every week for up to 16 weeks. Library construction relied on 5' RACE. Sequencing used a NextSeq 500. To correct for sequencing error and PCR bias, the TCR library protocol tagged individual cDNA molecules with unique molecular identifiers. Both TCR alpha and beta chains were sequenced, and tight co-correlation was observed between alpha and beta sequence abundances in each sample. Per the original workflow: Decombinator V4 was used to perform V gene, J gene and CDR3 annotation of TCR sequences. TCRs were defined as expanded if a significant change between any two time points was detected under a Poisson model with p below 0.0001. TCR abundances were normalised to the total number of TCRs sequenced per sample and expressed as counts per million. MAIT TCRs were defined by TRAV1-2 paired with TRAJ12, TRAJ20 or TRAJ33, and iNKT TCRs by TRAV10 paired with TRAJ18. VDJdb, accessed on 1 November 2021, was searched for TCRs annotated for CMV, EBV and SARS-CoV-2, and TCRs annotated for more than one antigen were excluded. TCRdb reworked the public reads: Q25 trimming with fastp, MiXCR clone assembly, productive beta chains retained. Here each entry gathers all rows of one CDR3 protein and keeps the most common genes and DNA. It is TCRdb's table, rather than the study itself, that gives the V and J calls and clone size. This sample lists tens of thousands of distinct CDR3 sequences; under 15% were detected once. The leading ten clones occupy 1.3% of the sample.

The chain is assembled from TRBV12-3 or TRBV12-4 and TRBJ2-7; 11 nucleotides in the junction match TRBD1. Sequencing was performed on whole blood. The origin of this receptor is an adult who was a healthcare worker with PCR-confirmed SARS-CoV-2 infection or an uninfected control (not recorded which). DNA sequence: TGTGCCAGCAGATTAACCGGGACAGGGGGTTGGGAGCAGTACTTC. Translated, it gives CASRLTGTGGWEQYF.